These 8 T cell receptor beta chains were sequenced from one sample in a study of spatial heterogeneity in lung cancer. General study results and limits: Tumors with more nonsynonymous mutations had more expanded intratumoral alpha and beta TCRs.

The sample's time point: sample taken at primary tumor resection. TCRdb analysed the 5' RACE reads with MiXCR anew, one entry per CDR3 protein. The sample holds roughly 10,000 distinct CDR3 sequences, 9% to 15% seen once. Their target antigens are unknown. The sample here was lung tumor tissue, taken at surgery. The receptors come from a male donor with early-stage non-small cell lung cancer.

In its sample, this clonotype was seen a few times. Found in a library prepared for alpha chains, this beta chain is an off-target read, and its abundance has little meaning. V gene TRBV20-1 combines with J gene TRBJ2-7; 7 bases fit TRBD2. The CDR3 loop spans 13 amino acids. Trimming at V came to 7 bases and at J to 4 bases, leaving 10 bases not matched to a gene. CDR1 DFQATT and CDR2 SNEGSKA come from the germline V gene (reference sequence). The CDR3 DNA is TGCAGTGTTACCCTAGCGGAACCTTACGAGCAGTACTTC. Protein product: CSVTLAEPYEQYF.

Many counts were recorded for this clonotype. This beta chain is an off-target read within a library intended for alpha chains, so its frequency means little. The chain recombines TRBV5-4 with TRBJ1-5; D gene ambiguous. From germline, CDR1 is SGHNT and CDR2 YYREEE (reference sequence). Trimming stripped 1 base from V and 4 bases from J, with 9 bases between. The CDR3 runs 14 residues. The CDR3 sequence: CASSLPGRNQPQHF. The DNA of the CDR3 is TGTGCCAGCAGCTTGCCGGGGAGGAATCAGCCCCAGCATTTT.

This clonotype occurred many times. A library prepared for alpha chains yielded this beta chain as an off-target read; its size is of little meaning. V is TRBV12-3 or TRBV12-4 and J is TRBJ2-1; either TRBD1 or TRBD2 may supply D (5 bases each). Between the trimmed V and J ends, which lost 7 bases and 0 bases, there was a span of 22 bases. The CDR3 extends over 18 amino acids. CDR3 amino acids: CASTLLVGEKPSYNEQFF. The CDR3 bases are TGTGCCAGCACCTTACTTGTGGGGGAGAAACCCTCCTACAATGAGCAGTTCTTC.

This clonotype is large in the sample. This beta chain represents an off-target read in a library built for alpha chains; its size is of limited meaning. The chain is built from TRBV7-9 and TRBJ2-4, with 7 nucleotides matching TRBD2. This CDR3 contains 13 residues. Per germline, CDR1 SEHNR and CDR2 FQNEAQ (reference sequence). V shed 5 bases, J shed 9 bases, and the junction held 7 bases outside the gene matches. In DNA, the CDR3 is TGTGCCAGCAGCATCACTAGCGAGGGCATTCAGTACTTC. Encoded protein: CASSITSEGIQYF. The entire variable domain, with the rest obtained from reference TRBV7-9 and TRBJ2-4, is as follows: DTGVSQNPRHKITKRGQNVTFRCDPISEHNRLYWYRQTLGQGPEFLTYFQNEAQLEKSRLLSDRFSAERPKGSFSTLEIQRTEQGDSAMYLCASSITSEGIQYFGAGTRLSVL.

This clonotype has ten or more counts. In a library made to pick up alpha chains, this beta chain is a stray read with a size that means little. V and J are TRBV13 and TRBJ2-3; 8 positions agree with TRBD1. V was pared by 2 bases and J by 2 bases, with 6 bases of the junction left unmatched. Germline V gene sequence: CDR1 PRHDT, CDR2 FYEKMQ (reference sequence). The CDR3 runs 16 residues. CDR3 sequence reads: CASSLQQGAATDTQYF. CDR3 bases: TGTGCCAGCAGCTTACAGCAGGGGGCGGCCACAGATACGCAGTATTTT.

This clonotype was seen at least ten times. This beta chain is an off-target read within a library intended for alpha chains, so its frequency means little. This chain connects TRBV7-2 to TRBJ1-3, with a weak D call TRBD1 (5 bases). Germline loops: CDR1 SGHTA, CDR2 FQGNSA. The CDR3 runs 13 residues. Trimming took off 8 bases at V and 3 bases at J, with 11 bases between the two ends. The CDR3 nucleotides are TGTGCCAGCGGAGGGACGATTGGAAACACCATATATTTT. It codes for CASGGTIGNTIYF. Full variable domain (remainder filled in from reference TRBV7-2 and TRBJ1-3): GAGVSQSPSNKVTEKGKDVELRCDPISGHTALYWYRQSLGQGLEFLIYFQGNSAPDKSGLPSDRFSAERTGGSVSTLTIQRTQQEDSAVYLCASGGTIGNTIYFGEGSWLTVV.

With respect to this clonotype: This beta chain slipped into a library made for alpha chains as a stray read, so its size is not meaningful. The chain is built from TRBV5-4 and TRBJ2-6; D may correspond to TRBD1 or TRBD2 (5 bases each). V was cut by 0 bases and J by 2 bases, with 9 bases left in between. This CDR3 contains 16 residues. Germline lookup yields CDR1 SGHNT and CDR2 YYREEE (reference sequence). Here the CDR3 reads CASSLVQGAGANVLTF. The CDR3 DNA reads TGTGCCAGCAGCTTGGTGCAGGGAGCTGGGGCCAACGTCCTGACTTTC.

This clonotype occurred a few times. This beta chain lies outside the target of a library built for alpha chains; its clone size means little. The chain links TRBV5-8 to TRBJ2-2, with D unresolved. The V and J ends lost 0 bases and 2 bases respectively, with 8 bases between them. The CDR3 sequence is 15 residues long. Looked up from germline, CDR1 is SGHTS and CDR2 is YDEGEE. DNA of the CDR3: TGTGCCAGCAGCTTGGGGCACCTTAACACCGGGGAGCTGTTTTTT. Its translation is CASSLGHLNTGELFF. The full variable domain, completed using reference TRBV5-8 and TRBJ2-2, is EAGVTQSPTHLIKTRGQQATLRCSPISGHTSVYWYQQALGLGLQFLLWYDEGEERNRGNFPPRFSGRQFPNYSSELNVNALELEDSALYLCASSLGHLNTGELFFGEGSRLTVL.